The T cell receptor (beta chain) under discussion was sequenced for a study of blood T cell repertoires in COVID-19. The overall study: The samples span acute and convalescent COVID-19 from the United States, Italy and Spain.

The CDR3 loop spans 16 amino acids. Germline V CDR1 and CDR2: SGHVS, FNYEAQ. V gave up 5 bases and J gave up 0 bases; unmatched junction bases: 7. In its sample, this clone is medium-sized. Sequencing was performed with immunoSEQ multiplex PCR; in TCRdb, only in-frame clones are kept and a portion is missing. This table holds about 59,000 clones, approximately 90% found once. The source material was peripheral blood. This sequence was found in an elderly man with acute or convalescent COVID-19. V gene TRBV7-6 combines with J gene TRBJ1-3; 7 bases fit TRBD1. In nucleotides, the CDR3 is TGTGCCAGCAGCATCTACAGGGACAGCTCTGGAAACACCATATATTTT. Protein: CASSIYRDSSGNTIYF.